This TCR beta chain came from a study of CD4+ T cells in melanoma. The study, taken as a whole, reports: A reported correlation linked neoantigen-specific CD4+ T cells to CD8+, macrophage and B cell function. Diverse differentiation states were reported for melanoma neoantigen-specific CD4+ T cells.

On this clone itself: Its antigen remains unknown.

Germline lookup yields CDR1 LNHDA and CDR2 SQIVND (reference sequence). The CDR3 covers 17 residues. J was trimmed by 4 bases and V by 9 bases; bases with no gene match: 17. TCRdb keeps only in-frame clones here, not all; method: immunoSEQ multiplex PCR. The sample carries around 130,000 clones, about 93% recorded once. The chain employs TRBV19 and TRBJ2-2; the match to TRBD1 covers 7 bases. The clonotype was recovered from a human donor with melanoma. The CDR3 DNA follows: TGTGCCAGCTCCCGGGACAGACCCGTTCTGGCCACCGGGGAGCTGTTTTTT. This encodes CASSRDRPVLATGELFF.